A single sample is the source of the 8 T cell receptor beta chains below, sequenced in a study of T cells in narcolepsy. Assay: immunoSEQ multiplex PCR; the TCRdb copy retains only in-frame clones and omits some. The table shows 35,000 to 40,000 clones, with approximately 85% occurring only once. Source material: CD45RA- memory CD4+ T cells from PBMCs. These receptors were obtained from a human donor with narcolepsy.

This chain connects TRBV7-8 to TRBJ2-7; 10 bases agree with TRBD1. Germline-derived CDR1 and CDR2 are SGHVS and FQNEAQ. The CDR3 is 16 amino acids. The ends lost 2 bases at V and 6 bases at J; junction bases unmatched: 10. CDR3 loop: CASSLRGGQGSSEQYF. CDR3 in DNA: TGTGCCAGCAGCTTACGTGGGGGACAGGGGAGTAGCGAGCAGTACTTC.

V gene TRBV7-2 combines with J gene TRBJ2-2; 9 bases fit TRBD1. The junction had 5 bases not matched to a gene; V was cut back by 5 bases and J by 4 bases. Germline lookup yields CDR1 SGHTA and CDR2 FQGNSA. The CDR3 totals 15 residues. In DNA, the CDR3 is TGTGCCAGCAGCCACGACAGGGGGTTCACCGGGGAGCTGTTTTTT. Translating it yields CASSHDRGFTGELFF. The full variable domain, in which reference TRBV7-2 and TRBJ2-2 provide the parts outside the CDR3, is GAGVSQSPSNKVTEKGKDVELRCDPISGHTALYWYRQSLGQGLEFLIYFQGNSAPDKSGLPSDRFSAERTGGSVSTLTIQRTQQEDSAVYLCASSHDRGFTGELFFGEGSRLTVL.

This clone has more than one count but fewer than ten. This chain joins TRBV10-2 and TRBJ1-2, with TRBD1 matching 8 bases. In germline, CDR1 is WSHSY, CDR2 SAAADI. Trimming cost V 4 bases and J 1 base; bases outside gene matches: 8. CDR3 length: 16 residues. CDR3 sequence reads: CASSVGQGLLNYGYTF. CDR3 DNA: TGCGCCAGCAGTGTCGGACAGGGCCTACTTAACTATGGCTACACCTTC.

V and J are TRBV19 and TRBJ1-1, with TRBD1 matching 8 bases. After removal of 6 bases from V and 4 bases from J, the junction contained 10 bases not matched to a gene. The CDR3 is 15 residues long. CDR1 is LNHDA and CDR2 is SQIVND in the germline V gene (reference sequence). The CDR3 region is CASSRGGQAITEAFF. DNA of the CDR3: TGTGCCAGTAGCCGGGGGGGACAGGCGATCACTGAAGCTTTCTTT. Complete variable domain (other parts from reference TRBV19 and TRBJ1-1): DGGITQSPKYLFRKEGQNVTLSCEQNLNHDAMYWYRQDPGQGLRLIYYSQIVNDFQKGDIAEGYSVSREKKESFPLTVTSAQKNPTAFYLCASSRGGQAITEAFFGQGTRLTVV.

The chain is built from TRBV5-1 and TRBJ2-3, with 8 bases lining up with TRBD2. This CDR3 contains 17 residues. V lost 1 base, J lost 6 bases, and 13 bases stayed unmatched. Germline CDR1 SGHRS, CDR2 YFSETQ. The CDR3 DNA follows: TGCGCCAGCAGCTTGACCGGGACTAGGGGGGGCATGGATACGCAGTATTTT. The encoded protein is CASSLTGTRGGMDTQYF.

V is TRBV5-5 and J is TRBJ2-3; 9 bases match TRBD1. V gave up 0 bases and J gave up 0 bases; unmatched junction bases: 2. The CDR3 spans 16 residues. CDR1 SGHKS and CDR2 YYEKEE come from the germline V gene (reference sequence). This chain's CDR3 is CASSLGDRGSTDTQYF. The CDR3 nucleotides are TGTGCCAGCAGCTTGGGCGACAGGGGGAGCACAGATACGCAGTATTTT.

The chain uses TRBV7-2 and TRBJ1-5; D may be TRBD1 (6 bases). Germline V gene sequence: CDR1 SGHTA, CDR2 FQGNSA. The CDR3 sequence is 15 residues long. With 1 base removed from V and 9 bases from J, the gap between germline ends came to 16 bases. CDR3 bases: TGTGCCAGCAGCTTAGGAGGGGGAGGGGGATCGCCCCAGCATTTT. Translation gives CASSLGGGGGSPQHF. The complete variable domain, with remaining parts taken from reference TRBV7-2 and TRBJ1-5, reads GAGVSQSPSNKVTEKGKDVELRCDPISGHTALYWYRQSLGQGLEFLIYFQGNSAPDKSGLPSDRFSAERTGGSVSTLTIQRTQQEDSAVYLCASSLGGGGGSPQHFGDGTRLSIL.

The CDR3, as DNA: TGTGCCAGCAGCATCCCAGGGGGCGAATCACCCCTCCACTTT. Encoded protein: CASSIPGGESPLHF. The chain links TRBV5-6 to TRBJ1-6; 8 bases fit TRBD1. The germline V gene has CDR1 SGHDT and CDR2 YYEEEE. V lost 4 bases and J lost 10; bases outside the gene matches: 7. CDR3 size: 14 residues.